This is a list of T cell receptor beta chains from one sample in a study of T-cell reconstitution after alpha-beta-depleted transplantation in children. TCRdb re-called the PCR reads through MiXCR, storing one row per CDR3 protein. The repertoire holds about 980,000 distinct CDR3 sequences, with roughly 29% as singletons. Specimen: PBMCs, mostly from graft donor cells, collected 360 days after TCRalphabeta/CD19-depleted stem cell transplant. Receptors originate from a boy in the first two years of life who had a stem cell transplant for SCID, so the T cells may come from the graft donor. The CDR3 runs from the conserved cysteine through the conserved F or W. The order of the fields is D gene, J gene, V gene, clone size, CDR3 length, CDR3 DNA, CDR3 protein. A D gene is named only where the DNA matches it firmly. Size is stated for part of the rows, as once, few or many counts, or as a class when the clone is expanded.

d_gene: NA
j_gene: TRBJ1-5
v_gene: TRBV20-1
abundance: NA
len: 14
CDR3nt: TGCAGTGCTAGTCCGGGTTATAGCAATCAGCCCCAGCATTTT
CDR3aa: CSASPGYSNQPQHF

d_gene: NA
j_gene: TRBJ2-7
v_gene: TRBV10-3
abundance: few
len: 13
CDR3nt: TGTGCCATCATGGAGTTTGCGGGGTTCGAGCAGTACTTC
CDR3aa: CAIMEFAGFEQYF

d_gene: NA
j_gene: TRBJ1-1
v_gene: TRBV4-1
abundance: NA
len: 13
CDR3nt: TGCGCCAGCAGCCCGCAGCTGATCACTGAAGCTTTCTTT
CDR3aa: CASSPQLITEAFF

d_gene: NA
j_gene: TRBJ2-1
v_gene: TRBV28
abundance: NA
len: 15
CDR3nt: TGTGCCAGCACTCCTCAAGGGCAGAGAGACAATGAGCAGTTCTTC
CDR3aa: CASTPQGQRDNEQFF

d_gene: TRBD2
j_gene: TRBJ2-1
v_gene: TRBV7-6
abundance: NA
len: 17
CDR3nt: TGTGCCAGCAGCCCACGGGGGCGGGGGGGCCCCTACAATGAGCAGTTCTTC
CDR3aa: CASSPRGRGGPYNEQFF

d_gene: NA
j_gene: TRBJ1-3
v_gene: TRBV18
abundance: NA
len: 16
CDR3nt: TGTGCCAGCTCACCACGGCTTGGGGACTCTGGAAACACCATATATTTT
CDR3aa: CASSPRLGDSGNTIYF

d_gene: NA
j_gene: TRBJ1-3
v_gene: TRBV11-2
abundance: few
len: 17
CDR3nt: TGTGCCAGCAGCCGGGCACAGGGTCTTTTACCGGGACACACCATATATTTT
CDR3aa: CASSRAQGLLPGHTIYF

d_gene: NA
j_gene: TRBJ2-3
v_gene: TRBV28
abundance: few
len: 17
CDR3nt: TGTGCCAGCAGTTTCGTCGGCAGGGCCTTTAGCACAGATACGCAGTATTTT
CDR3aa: CASSFVGRAFSTDTQYF

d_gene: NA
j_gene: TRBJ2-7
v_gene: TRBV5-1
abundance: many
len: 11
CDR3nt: TGCGCCAGCAGCTTGGAAACCGAGCAGTACTTC
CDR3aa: CASSLETEQYF

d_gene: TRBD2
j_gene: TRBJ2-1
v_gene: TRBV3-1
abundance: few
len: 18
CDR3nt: TGTGCCAGCAGCCCTCAACTAGCGGGGGGAGACTTGGGCAATGAGCAGTTCTTC
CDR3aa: CASSPQLAGGDLGNEQFF

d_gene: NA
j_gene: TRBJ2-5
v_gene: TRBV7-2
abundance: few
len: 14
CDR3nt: TGTGCCAGCAGCCTAATTAGGGTGGGAGAGACCCAGTACTTC
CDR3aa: CASSLIRVGETQYF

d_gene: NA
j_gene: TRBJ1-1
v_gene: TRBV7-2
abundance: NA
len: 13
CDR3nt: TGTGCCAGCAGCCCCGAGCGGGGGACTGAAGCTTTCTTT
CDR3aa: CASSPERGTEAFF

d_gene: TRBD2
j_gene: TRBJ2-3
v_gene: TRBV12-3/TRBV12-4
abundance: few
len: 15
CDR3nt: TGTGCCAGCAGTAGAGCGGGGACCTTACGGGATACGCAGTATTTT
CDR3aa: CASSRAGTLRDTQYF

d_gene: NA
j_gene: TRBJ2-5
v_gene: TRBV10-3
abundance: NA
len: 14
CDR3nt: TGTGCCACCCTACCGACTAGTTCCAGCGAGACCCAGTACTTC
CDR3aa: CATLPTSSSETQYF

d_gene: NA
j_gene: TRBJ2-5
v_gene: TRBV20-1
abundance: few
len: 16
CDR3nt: TGCAGTGCTAGAGATCCTGCCTGGAGGGCCCAAGAGACCCAGTACTTC
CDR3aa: CSARDPAWRAQETQYF

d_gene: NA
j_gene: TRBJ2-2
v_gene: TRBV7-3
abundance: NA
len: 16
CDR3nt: TGTGCCAGCAGCTTAAAAGCGGCACAGGGTCCCGGGGAGCTGTTTTTT
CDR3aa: CASSLKAAQGPGELFF

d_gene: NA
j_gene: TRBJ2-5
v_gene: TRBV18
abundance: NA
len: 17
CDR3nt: TGTGCCAGCTCACCATTATCGTCGTACGGGAACCAAGAGACCCAGTACTTC
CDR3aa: CASSPLSSYGNQETQYF